These 17 T cell receptor beta chains were sequenced from one sample in a study of T cell repertoires in cytomegalovirus infection. TCRdb passed the reads through MiXCR, listing each CDR3 protein once. The sample lists roughly 700,000 distinct CDR3 sequences, roughly 30% occurring once. These receptors are not linked to any known antigen. The sample was cultured PBMCs, taken from culture after CMV antigen stimulation. These receptors were collected from a human donor in good health (CMV status not recorded). Some clones in this sample may be carry-over from other donors' samples.

This clonotype was picked up many times. The V and J genes are TRBV7-2 and TRBJ2-1; 7 bases map to TRBD2. V shed 0 bases and J 3 bases; nucleotides not matched to a gene: 5. Germline assignment: CDR1 SGHTA and CDR2 FQGNSA. This CDR3 spans 16 amino acids. The CDR3 sequence: CASSLAWSSGYNEQFF. The CDR3 coding sequence is TGTGCCAGCAGCTTAGCGTGGTCTAGCGGCTACAATGAGCAGTTCTTC.

The chain joins TRBV7-9 to TRBJ2-1, with 7 bases that match TRBD1. Germline values: CDR1 SEHNR, CDR2 FQNEAQ (reference sequence). CDR3 size: 15 residues. With V trimmed by 6 bases and J by 0 bases, 5 bases remained unmatched. CDR3 loop: CASRGDRSSYNEQFF. The DNA of the CDR3 is TGTGCCAGCAGGGGGGACAGAAGCTCCTACAATGAGCAGTTCTTC.

This clonotype was seen only a few times. The chain recombines TRBV20-1 with TRBJ2-1; 8 nucleotides line up with TRBD1. The germline gives CDR1 DFQATT, CDR2 SNEGSKA (reference sequence). V gave up 8 bases and J gave up 4 bases; unmatched junction bases: 7. CDR3 length: 13 residues. The CDR3 spells CSSGTGRYNEQFF. CDR3 DNA: TGCAGTTCAGGGACAGGCCGGTACAATGAGCAGTTCTTC.

This clonotype has at least ten counts. The chain has TRBV7-3 and TRBJ1-1, with D possibly TRBD1 on 5 matching bases. Per the germline V gene, CDR1 is SGHTA and CDR2 is FQGTGA. The CDR3 runs to 14 residues. The ends were cut back, 5 bases at V and 4 bases at J, with 14 bases in the middle. CDR3 coding DNA: TGTGCCAGCAGCCCGTCGGGGGTGGGCACTGAAGCTTTCTTT. It codes for CASSPSGVGTEAFF.

This clonotype was detected only a few times. This chain connects TRBV7-8 to TRBJ1-2, with 8 nucleotides matching TRBD1. CDR3 length: 17 amino acids. After removal of 2 bases from V and 2 bases from J, the junction contained 10 bases not matched to a gene. Per germline, CDR1 SGHVS and CDR2 FQNEAQ. CDR3 sequence: CASSLLGQEFANYGYTF. CDR3 coding DNA: TGTGCCAGCAGCTTATTGGGACAGGAGTTCGCAAACTATGGCTACACCTTC.

The chain carries TRBV7-3 and TRBJ2-7; 7 bases match TRBD1. In germline, CDR1 is SGHTA, CDR2 FQGTGA. Trimming removed 4 bases from V and 5 bases from J; junction bases left unmatched: 8. The CDR3 sequence is 14 residues long. CDR3 coding DNA: TGTGCCAGCAGCTCACCGGGACAGCCAGACGAGCAGTACTTC. Residues: CASSSPGQPDEQYF.

The rearrangement uses TRBV15 and TRBJ2-4; maybe TRBD2 (6 bases). From germline, CDR1 is LNHNV and CDR2 YYDKDF (reference sequence). CDR3 size: 17 residues. Trimming took 1 base from V and 0 from J, leaving 13 bases between them. CDR3 sequence reads: CATSRVPGGVAKNIQYF. DNA for the CDR3: TGTGCCACCAGCAGAGTCCCGGGCGGGGTAGCCAAAAACATTCAGTACTTC. Full variable domain (rest looked up from reference TRBV15 and TRBJ2-4): DAMVIQNPRYQVTQFGKPVTLSCSQTLNHNVMYWYQQKSSQAPKLLFHYYDKDFNNEADTPDNFQSRRPNTSFCFLDIRSPGLGDTAMYLCATSRVPGGVAKNIQYFGAGTRLSVL.

This clonotype appeared a few times. The chain recombines TRBV12-3 or TRBV12-4 with TRBJ1-5; D gene ambiguous. CDR3 length: 15 residues. Trimming cost V 5 bases and J 6 bases, with 17 bases left between them. The CDR3 bases are TGTGCCAGCAGTCTATCATACCCGGCGGGTCAGCCCCAGCATTTT. Translating gives CASSLSYPAGQPQHF.

This clonotype was seen many times. The chain joins TRBV7-7 to TRBJ2-5; tentative D call: TRBD1 (6 bases). CDR1 SSHAT and CDR2 FNYEAQ come from the germline V gene (reference sequence). Trimming cost V 5 bases and J 4 bases, with 14 bases left between them. This CDR3 region has 14 residues. The CDR3 here is CASSPKTGRETQYF. DNA for the CDR3: TGTGCCAGCAGCCCCAAAACAGGGCGAGAGACCCAGTACTTC.

This clonotype was counted many times. This chain uses TRBV7-2 with TRBJ2-7; no reliable D call. Germline CDR1 is SGHTA and CDR2 is FQGNSA. The ends were cut back, 2 bases at V and 2 bases at J, with 13 bases in the middle. The CDR3 is made up of 15 amino acids. The CDR3 nucleotides read TGTGCCAGCAGCTTATCGGGCCGACGTCCCTACGAGCAGTACTTC. Its protein is CASSLSGRRPYEQYF.

The gene calls are TRBV20-1 and TRBJ2-7, with D possibly TRBD2 on 6 matching bases. Per the germline V gene, CDR1 is DFQATT and CDR2 is SNEGSKA (reference sequence). V was pared by 2 bases and J by 5 bases, with 19 bases between. The CDR3 consists of 15 residues. CDR3 bases: TGCAGTGCTAGACGATCCGGGACTGGGACCCACGAGCAGTACTTC. Translation gives CSARRSGTGTHEQYF.

This clonotype was counted ten times or more. CDR3 sequence (DNA): TGTGCCAGCAGCTGGACAGGGAAGACTGGAAACACCATATATTTT. Encoded protein: CASSWTGKTGNTIYF. This rearrangement joins TRBV6-2 or TRBV6-3 to TRBJ1-3; 8 bases are a match to TRBD1. The CDR3 runs to 15 residues. The trim removed 6 bases at V and 2 bases at J, leaving 6 bases unmatched. Looked up from germline, CDR1 is MNHEY and CDR2 is SVGEGT.

CDR3 nucleotides: TGTGCCAGCTCACCACGGGCCCCGCCGGGGGACGAGCAGTACTTC. This encodes CASSPRAPPGDEQYF. The gene calls are TRBV18 and TRBJ2-7; perhaps TRBD2 as D (6 bases). V was pared by 1 base and J by 5 bases, with 15 bases between. Germline CDR1 KGHSH, CDR2 LQKENI. CDR3 length: 15 residues.

This clonotype was seen a handful of times. The gene calls are TRBV20-1 and TRBJ1-4; D is ambiguous. V dropped 3 bases and J dropped 0 bases, with 14 bases sitting between them. The CDR3 has 16 residues. Germline V gene sequence: CDR1 DFQATT, CDR2 SNEGSKA (reference sequence). The CDR3 coding sequence is TGCAGTGCTAGGTCCAGTTCGGGTCCAACTAATGAAAAACTGTTTTTT. It specifies CSARSSSGPTNEKLFF.

The genes are TRBV4-2 and TRBJ1-2; D is undetermined. The CDR3 has 13 amino acids. Germline assignment: CDR1 LGHNA and CDR2 YNFKEQ. The V and J ends lost 0 bases and 3 bases respectively, with 5 bases between them. The CDR3 DNA sequence: TGTGCCAGCAGCCAAGAGAGCTACTATGGCTACACCTTC. Amino acid sequence: CASSQESYYGYTF.

This clonotype has a handful of counts. This chain links TRBV6-1 with TRBJ2-5; 7 nucleotides agree with TRBD1. This CDR3 comprises 14 residues. Germline V lookup: CDR1 MNHNS, CDR2 SASEGT. The V and J ends lost 4 bases and 5 bases, in that order; junction bases with no gene match: 7. The CDR3: CASSAPGQKETQYF. CDR3 DNA sequence: TGTGCCAGCAGTGCACCGGGACAGAAGGAGACCCAGTACTTC.

The chain couples TRBV24-1 to TRBJ2-1, with TRBD1 matching 7 bases. Germline trimming cut 4 bases from V and 7 bases from J; bases unmatched to any gene: 6. The CDR3 contains 14 residues. Germline CDR1 reads KGHDR; CDR2 reads SFDVKD. CDR3 sequence reads: CATSETGTANEQFF. The CDR3 DNA sequence: TGTGCCACCAGTGAAACCGGGACAGCTAATGAGCAGTTCTTC.